A single TCR beta chain is shown here with its context. This clone was detected only a few times. What this receptor recognizes is not known. Base qualities are missing; no much larger clone stands one base away. TCRbeta CDR3 regions were amplified from genomic DNA using the immunoSEQ Assay, a bias-controlled multiplex PCR. In the source study's methods: The number of nucleated cells in each sample was estimated by amplification of reference gene primers within the assay. To quantify the absolute abundance of each unique TCRbeta CDR3 rearrangement, sequence reads were collapsed and filtered. For each sample, productive Simpson clonality was calculated by taking the square root of Simpson's diversity index across productive rearrangements. Here the immuneACCESS table is served through TCRdb, limited to in-frame sequences with V and J called. Missing clones are a known gap in these copies; in checked studies unresolved V genes cover under half, and the rest lacks a known reason. That table supplies the V and J calls and clone size; D and trimming were determined from the DNA. The sample table holds approximately 76,000 clones, of which 60% to 75% were seen once. 35% to 45% of the sample rests with the top ten.

This entry belongs to a study of blood T cell repertoires in COVID-19 (dated by TCRdb to the early 2020s). Regarding the study in general: The collaborator samples originated in the United States, Italy and Spain and spanned the acute and convalescent phases of COVID-19. The dataset comprised deeply sampled blood TCRbeta repertoires from subjects exposed to, actively infected with, or recovered from COVID-19. Where available, HLA class I and class II types were obtained from metadata supplied by the sample provider rather than from assay-based typing. The material from the prospective study consisted of cDNA or gDNA derived from T cells, B-cell-depleted T cells, or PBMCs. The repertoires were made available in a free public database intended to serve as a resource for research on the immune response to SARS-CoV-2. The samples were drawn from the first 160 participants of the ongoing ImmuneRACE study and from over 950 subjects provided by 6 global collaborators. A de-identified subject ID, COVID-19 status, age in years and sex were almost always included in the sample metadata.

Broad study findings and their caveats: The quantity of clinical and demographic metadata differed by source and by participant and was supplied without curation.

CDR1 and CDR2, per the germline V gene, are SGHDN and FVKESK. Including the terminal cysteine and phenylalanine, the CDR3 comprises 13 residues. Of the read, only the CDR3 DNA is kept; its 39 bases are in frame from base 1. V is clipped by 8 bases and J by 7 bases, and the sequence between their germline boundaries is 15 bases long. Collaborating institutions collected whole blood in K2EDTA tubes following their own protocols. For TCRbeta analysis, collaborators shipped samples in one of three forms: frozen whole blood, isolated PBMCs, or DNA extracted from either of those sample types. This TCR was recovered from a woman between 65 and 79 years old with acute or convalescent COVID-19. Recombination connected TRBV14 to TRBJ1-5; TRBD1 is a weak D gene call, 5 bases matching. Specimen: peripheral blood. The DNA sequence follows: TGTGCCAGCGCTTCAGGGAACCGACAGCCCCAGCATTTT. This is translated as CASASGNRQPQHF.